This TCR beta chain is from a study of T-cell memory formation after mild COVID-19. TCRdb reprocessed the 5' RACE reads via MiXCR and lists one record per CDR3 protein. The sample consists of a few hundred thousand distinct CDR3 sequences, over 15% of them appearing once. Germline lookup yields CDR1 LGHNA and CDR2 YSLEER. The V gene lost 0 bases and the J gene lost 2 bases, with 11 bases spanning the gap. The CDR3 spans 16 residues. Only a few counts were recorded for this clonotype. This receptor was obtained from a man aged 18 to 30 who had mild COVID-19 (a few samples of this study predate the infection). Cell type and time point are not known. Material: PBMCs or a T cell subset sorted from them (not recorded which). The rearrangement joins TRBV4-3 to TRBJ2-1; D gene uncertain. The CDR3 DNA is TGCGCCAGCAGCCAAGATGTGGGGTACCCCTACAATGAGCAGTTCTTC. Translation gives CASSQDVGYPYNEQFF.